Below are 22 T cell receptor beta chains sequenced from a single sample in a study of blood T cell repertoires in COVID-19. Only in-frame clones appear in the TCRdb table, and some are missing; sequencing was by immunoSEQ multiplex PCR. The sample shows around 620,000 clones, around 89% of them seen only once. Source material: peripheral blood. These receptor sequences come from a woman aged 18-35 years with acute or convalescent COVID-19.

The gene calls are TRBV11-2 and TRBJ1-4; D gene ambiguous. The V gene's germline CDR1 is SGHAT and CDR2 FQNNGV. Trimming pared 4 bases from V and 0 bases from J, leaving 18 bases between. The CDR3 is 18 amino acids. The CDR3 bases are TGTGCCAGCAGCTCTCCCGGTGGGTTAGGAGCAACTAATGAAAAACTGTTTTTT. It translates to CASSSPGGLGATNEKLFF.

This clone was counted between two and nine times. The gene calls are TRBV7-3 and TRBJ2-1; the D gene is possibly TRBD1 (6 bases). This CDR3 spans 13 amino acids. The V end was cut by 4 bases, the J end by 8 bases, with 12 bases between. Germline assignment: CDR1 SGHTA and CDR2 FQGTGA. The CDR3 nucleotides read TGTGCCAGCAGCTACAGGGACGGGGATGAGCAGTTCTTC. Residues: CASSYRDGDEQFF.

This clone was seen once. This sequence joins TRBV5-1 and TRBJ2-2; no clear D. The CDR3 runs to 13 residues. Trimming removed 6 bases at V and 3 bases at J, with 9 bases between. CDR1 SGHRS and CDR2 YFSETQ come from the germline V gene. The CDR3 region is CASKKPDTGELFF. The CDR3 coding sequence is TGCGCCAGCAAGAAGCCCGACACCGGGGAGCTGTTTTTT. Supplemented by reference TRBV5-1 and TRBJ2-2, the full variable domain reads KAGVTQTPRYLIKTRGQQVTLSCSPISGHRSVSWYQQTPGQGLQFLFEYFSETQRNKGNFPGRFSGRQFSNSRSEMNVSTLELGDSALYLCASKKPDTGELFFGEGSRLTVL.

The CDR3 DNA reads TGCAGCGTTGAATCGTCGGTAGACAGAGGCTATGGCTACACCTTC. The encoded protein is CSVESSVDRGYGYTF. The chain carries TRBV29-1 and TRBJ1-2; possibly TRBD1 for D (5 bases). Per germline, CDR1 SQVTM and CDR2 ANQGSEA. This CDR3 is 15 amino acids long. V was clipped by 2 bases and J by 4 bases, with 17 bases between them.

The chain carries TRBV6-1 and TRBJ1-5; D possibly corresponds to TRBD1 (6 bases). The V end was cut by 3 bases, the J end by 1 base, with 10 bases between. Germline lookup yields CDR1 MNHNS and CDR2 SASEGT. The length of the CDR3 is 15 residues. In DNA, the CDR3 is TGTGCCAGCAGTGACACAGGGTGGAGCAATCAGCCCCAGCATTTT. Translated: CASSDTGWSNQPQHF.

The rearrangement joins TRBV4-3 to TRBJ2-1; TRBD2 matches 7 bases. Germline lookup yields CDR1 LGHNA and CDR2 YSLEER. Trimming cost V 0 bases and J 4 bases; bases outside gene matches: 9. CDR3 length: 17 residues. The CDR3 nucleotides read TGCGCCAGCAGCCAAGAGGTCGTCGGCGGGGGATACAATGAGCAGTTCTTC. Its translation is CASSQEVVGGGYNEQFF.

In nucleotides, the CDR3 is TGTGCCAGCAGCCGAGGACAGACTAGCACAGATACGCAGTATTTT. Translating it yields CASSRGQTSTDTQYF. The V gene is TRBV5-6, the J gene TRBJ2-3, with a weak D call TRBD1 (6 bases). V lost 4 bases and J 0 bases, leaving 12 bases between the germline ends. The CDR3 is 15 amino acids. CDR1 and CDR2 from the germline V gene are SGHDT and YYEEEE.

The rearrangement joins TRBV19 to TRBJ1-1, with TRBD1 matching 8 bases. The ends lost 2 bases at V and 1 base at J; junction bases unmatched: 3. Germline assignment: CDR1 LNHDA and CDR2 SQIVND (reference sequence). This CDR3 is 15 amino acids long. This chain's CDR3 is CASSIPGQGNTEAFF. In nucleotides, the CDR3 is TGTGCCAGTAGTATACCTGGACAGGGGAACACTGAAGCTTTCTTT. The full variable domain, rest sourced from reference TRBV19 and TRBJ1-1, is DGGITQSPKYLFRKEGQNVTLSCEQNLNHDAMYWYRQDPGQGLRLIYYSQIVNDFQKGDIAEGYSVSREKKESFPLTVTSAQKNPTAFYLCASSIPGQGNTEAFFGQGTRLTVV.

This chain links TRBV19 with TRBJ2-5; 12 bases agree with TRBD2. This CDR3 contains 16 residues. The J segment lost 2 bases and the V segment lost 1 base, leaving 2 bases of the junction unmatched. Germline lookup yields CDR1 LNHDA and CDR2 SQIVND (reference sequence). CDR3 in DNA: TGTGCCAGTAGTATAGTAACTAGCGGGGGGCAAGAGACCCAGTACTTC. This translates into CASSIVTSGGQETQYF. Drawing the rest from reference TRBV19 and TRBJ2-5, the complete variable domain is DGGITQSPKYLFRKEGQNVTLSCEQNLNHDAMYWYRQDPGQGLRLIYYSQIVNDFQKGDIAEGYSVSREKKESFPLTVTSAQKNPTAFYLCASSIVTSGGQETQYFGPGTRLLVL.

The chain links TRBV4-3 to TRBJ1-2, with TRBD1 identical over 9 bases. V lost 3 bases to trimming and J lost 7 bases; unmatched junction nucleotides: 6. The CDR3 extends over 14 amino acids. CDR1 and CDR2 from the germline V gene are LGHNA and YSLEER. Written as DNA, the CDR3 is TGCGCCAGCAGCCAGAGGGACAGGGCGGGTGGCTACACCTTC. Protein: CASSQRDRAGGYTF.

V usage is TRBV5-1 and J usage is TRBJ1-6; no clear D. Germline V lookup: CDR1 SGHRS, CDR2 YFSETQ. The CDR3 has 17 residues. Trimming took off 2 bases at V and 0 bases at J, with 12 bases between the two ends. CDR3 in DNA: TGCGCCAGCAGCTTTCAGCCTCCTAGCTCCTATAATTCACCCCTCCACTTT. This encodes CASSFQPPSSYNSPLHF.

The chain is built from TRBV6-4 and TRBJ2-1; 7 bases are a match to TRBD1. V was pared by 6 bases and J by 9 bases, with 5 bases of the junction left unmatched. The CDR3 sequence is 12 residues long. Germline V gives CDR1 MRHNA, CDR2 SNTAGT. The CDR3 is CASSSYRGEQFF. DNA of the CDR3: TGTGCCAGCAGCTCCTACAGGGGTGAGCAGTTCTTC.

There are a few counts of this clone. The gene calls are TRBV4-1 and TRBJ1-4; D is unresolved. V dropped 0 bases and J dropped 7 bases, with 21 bases sitting between them. The CDR3 contains 18 residues. Germline-derived CDR1 and CDR2 are MGHRA and YSYEKL. CDR3 region: CASSQDKVIALDVEKLFF. In nucleotides, the CDR3 is TGCGCCAGCAGCCAAGATAAGGTGATAGCCCTAGACGTTGAAAAACTGTTTTTT.

The chain recombines TRBV28 with TRBJ1-3; D gene uncertain. CDR3 length equals 13 residues. CDR1 MDHEN and CDR2 SYDVKM come from the germline V gene. V was shortened by 5 bases and J by 4 bases, with 9 bases between the two germline ends. CDR3 protein: CASSPYTGNTIYF. DNA for the CDR3: TGTGCCAGCAGTCCTTATACAGGAAACACCATATATTTT.

This CDR3 is CASSVSGNPTDTQYF. The CDR3 DNA is TGTGCCAGCAGCGTTTCGGGAAATCCGACAGATACGCAGTATTTT. V and J are TRBV9 and TRBJ2-3, with D tentatively TRBD2 (5 bases). Germline CDR1 reads SGDLS; CDR2 reads YYNGEE. The CDR3 is made up of 15 amino acids. Trimming took off 2 bases at V and 3 bases at J, with 13 bases between the two ends.

The rearrangement uses TRBV27 and TRBJ1-2, with TRBD1 matching 9 bases. Trimming at V came to 6 bases and at J to 2 bases, leaving 10 bases not matched to a gene. The CDR3 runs to 16 residues. Germline CDR1 reads MNHEY; CDR2 reads SMNVEV (reference sequence). DNA for the CDR3: TGTGCCAGCAGACTAACCGGACAGGGGCAAAACTATGGCTACACCTTC. Amino acid sequence: CASRLTGQGQNYGYTF.

The chain couples TRBV6-4 to TRBJ2-1; possible D gene TRBD2, 6 bases. The CDR3 spans 15 residues. Trimming shortened V by 5 bases and J by 9 bases, and 20 bases separated the two germline ends. Per the germline V gene, CDR1 is MRHNA and CDR2 is SNTAGT. In DNA form, the CDR3 reads TGTGCCAGCAGTCGGGCTAGCGCGGGGTGGGGTGAGCAGTTCTTC. Translating gives CASSRASAGWGEQFF.

This clone was recorded a few times. J is TRBJ2-7 and V is TRBV7-9; 7 bases align to TRBD2. The CDR3 is 16 amino acids. Looked up from germline, CDR1 is SEHNR and CDR2 is FQNEAQ (reference sequence). The V segment lost 0 bases and the J segment 4 bases; nucleotides outside the gene matches: 9. DNA of the CDR3: TGTGCCAGCAGCTTAGCGTTGACTAGCTCCCCGTACGAGCAGTACTTC. This sequence encodes CASSLALTSSPYEQYF.

This sequence joins TRBV3-1 (or the pseudogene TRBV3-2) and TRBJ2-2, with D maybe TRBD2 (7 bases). This CDR3 has 15 amino acids. CDR1 and CDR2 from the germline V gene are LGHDT and YNNKEL (reference sequence). V dropped 4 bases and J dropped 4 bases, with 13 bases sitting between them. The CDR3 coding sequence is TGTGCCAGCAGCCTGTGGGGGGGCGGCACCGGGGAGCTGTTTTTT. Translation: CASSLWGGGTGELFF.

The chain employs TRBV21-1 and TRBJ1-1; TRBD1 is taken as the D call from the table, unchecked against the DNA. TRBV21-1 is labeled a pseudogene. The CDR3 length is 18 residues. This CDR3 is CASSKGGTGGYMNTEAFF. The CDR3 DNA sequence: TGTGCCAGCAGCAAGGGGGGCACAGGGGGATACATGAACACTGAAGCTTTCTTT.

As for this clone: The sample holds other DNA sequences that translate to the same CDR3. The chain joins TRBV6-1 to TRBJ2-2; D unclear. Germline V lookup: CDR1 MNHNS, CDR2 SASEGT. V gave up 2 bases and J gave up 3 bases, with 4 bases separating them. This CDR3 has 13 amino acids. The CDR3 sequence: CASSESDTGELFF. CDR3 sequence (DNA): TGTGCCAGCAGTGAATCGGACACCGGGGAGCTGTTTTTT.

A single count supports this clone. The chain employs TRBV4-3 and TRBJ1-2; D is undetermined. Trimming took off 4 bases at V and 0 bases at J, with 9 bases between the two ends. Germline V CDR1 and CDR2: LGHNA, YSLEER. This CDR3 has 14 amino acids. In DNA, the CDR3 is TGCGCCAGCAGCCTCAACACCGCTAACTATGGCTACACCTTC. Its protein is CASSLNTANYGYTF.